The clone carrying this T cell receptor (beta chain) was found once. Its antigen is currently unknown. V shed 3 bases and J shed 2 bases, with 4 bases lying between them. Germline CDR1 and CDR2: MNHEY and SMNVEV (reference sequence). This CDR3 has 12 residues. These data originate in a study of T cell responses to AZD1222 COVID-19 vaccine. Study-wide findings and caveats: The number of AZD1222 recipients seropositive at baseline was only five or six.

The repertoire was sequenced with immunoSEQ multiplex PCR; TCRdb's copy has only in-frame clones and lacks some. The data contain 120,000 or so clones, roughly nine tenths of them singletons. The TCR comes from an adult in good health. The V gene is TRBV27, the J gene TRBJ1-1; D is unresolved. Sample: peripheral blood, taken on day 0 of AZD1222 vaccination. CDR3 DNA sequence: TGTGCCAGCAGTTTGACAAACACTGAAGCTTTCTTT. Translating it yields CASSLTNTEAFF.